The T cell receptor beta chain described here comes from a study of T cells in Graves' hyperthyroidism and ophthalmopathy. Regions amplified from RNA transcripts were the TCR beta CDR3 regions. The HTBI set primed first-round TCR CDR3 RT-PCR. MiXCR, applied by TCRdb to the multiplex PCR reads, yields one record per CDR3 protein. Found here are under 550,000 distinct CDR3 sequences, 15% to 20% of them singletons; the top ten hold 45% to 50%. The TCR sequence derives from a man aged 35-49 years with Graves' ophthalmopathy. The sample comprised blood.

DNA for the CDR3: TGCGCCAGCAGCCAAGGCCGACTAGCGCGGTACAATGAGCAGTTCTTC. Its translation: CASSQGRLARYNEQFF. The V and J genes are TRBV4-3 and TRBJ2-1, with TRBD2 identical over 8 bases. The CDR3 has 16 amino acids. The junction had 6 bases not matched to a gene; V was cut back by 1 base and J by 4 bases. The germline CDR1 and CDR2 sequences are LGHNA and YSLEER.